This TCR beta chain originates from a study of technical replicates of blood from a few donors. Using immunoSEQ multiplex PCR, the repertoire was profiled, and TCRdb retains in-frame clones only, with some absent. The table lists over 90,000 clones, about 95% of them singletons. V dropped 6 bases and J dropped 7; count of bases not matched to a gene: 12. CDR1 is MNHNS and CDR2 is SASEGT in the germline V gene. The CDR3 runs to 15 residues. Sequencing was carried out using T cells isolated from PBMCs. The genes are TRBV6-1 and TRBJ1-5; 7 bases map to TRBD1. The receptor was derived from a human donor in good health. This chain's CDR3 is CASRDIQGRGQPQHF. CDR3 DNA: TGTGCCAGCAGAGATATACAGGGGCGTGGGCAGCCCCAGCATTTT.